This T cell receptor (beta chain) stems from a study of blood T cell repertoires in COVID-19. Per germline, CDR1 KGHSH and CDR2 LQKENI. Deletions cut 0 bases from V and 0 bases from J, with 8 bases between. The length of the CDR3 is 15 residues. This clone has just a few counts. The protocol was immunoSEQ multiplex PCR, while the TCRdb copy is restricted to in-frame clones and leaves out a portion. The profile shows 200,000 or so clones, about 86% of them singletons. The genes are TRBV18 and TRBJ1-1; no reliable D call. The sequenced sample consisted of peripheral blood. The sequence was obtained from a woman aged 70-85 years with acute or convalescent COVID-19. Written as DNA, the CDR3 is TGTGCCAGCTCACCACCTCACAGATTGAACACTGAAGCTTTCTTT. This sequence encodes CASSPPHRLNTEAFF.